A selection of T cell receptor beta chains follows, all from one sample in a study of blood T cells in healthy people across ages. TCRdb re-called the 5' RACE reads with MiXCR, one entry per CDR3 protein. The data hold some 1 million distinct CDR3 sequences, with 35% to 55% observed a single time. The sample consisted of blood. These receptor sequences come from a woman between 55 and 75 years old in good health. CDR3s include the opening cysteine and the closing phenylalanine or tryptophan. Fields, in order: J gene, V gene, CDR3 protein.

TRBJ1-4 | TRBV7-2 | CASSLVSGGGNEKLFF
TRBJ2-1 | TRBV7-2 | CASSLGGGAKNEQFF
TRBJ1-5 | TRBV20-1 | CSAGVTGGATGQPQHF
TRBJ2-1 | TRBV7-9 | CASSLGTSGWNEQFF
TRBJ2-3 | TRBV9 | CASSVTSGVTDTQYF
TRBJ1-1 | TRBV7-9 | CASSPGTGGPFGTEAFF
TRBJ2-7 | TRBV24-1 | CATSDPSPSIVGVSSYEQYF
TRBJ2-7 | TRBV28 | CASSLWDLAGAYEQYF
NA | TRBV4-2 | CASSLTSGPGTQYF
TRBJ2-3 | TRBV4-2 | CASSQGSRPSGRGVTDTQYF
NA | TRBV27 | CASNADRPYNEQYF
TRBJ2-7 | TRBV12-3/TRBV12-4 | CASSSSLLLPEQYF
TRBJ2-7 | TRBV5-1 | CASSVVGLIDEQYF
TRBJ2-1 | TRBV12-3/TRBV12-4 | CASRRTSGRVGGDEQFF
TRBJ1-1 | TRBV7-6 | CASSAGVGREAFF
TRBJ2-7 | TRBV29-1 | CSVWGGVHEQYF
NA | TRBV29-1 | CSVRQGGGTQYF
TRBJ1-1 | TRBV10-2 | CASRREGEAFF
TRBJ2-5 | TRBV5-4 | CASSLPRGSGSETQYF
TRBJ2-7 | TRBV27 | CASEPRQGRYEQYF
NA | TRBV5-1 | CASSSTQGLYEQYF
NA | TRBV12-3/TRBV12-4 | CASSGGQGANEQYF
TRBJ1-1 | TRBV6-5 | CASSYWENTEAFF
TRBJ1-2 | TRBV11-2 | CASSLDPTAFYGYTF
TRBJ1-6 | TRBV28 | CASADYNSPLHF